A selection of T cell receptor beta chains follows, all from one sample in a study of cytomegalovirus exposure and HLA in healthy donors. TCRdb's copy holds only in-frame clones and misses some; the assay was immunoSEQ multiplex PCR. This sample has roughly 130,000 clones, with roughly 80% found just once. Material: PBMCs. The source is a middle-aged man in good health and CMV-seronegative. Each CDR3 is given with its conserved first and last residue. The D gene is left open where the match is weak. Clone size, where shown, is once, few, many, or a class for clones that have expanded.

v_gene	d_gene	j_gene	abundance	CDR3aa	CDR3nt
TRBV30	.	TRBJ2-2	.	CAWSGSTGELFF	TGTGCCTGGAGCGGTAGCACCGGGGAGCTGTTTTTT
TRBV5-1	.	TRBJ1-2	.	CASSLLGRGDGYTF	TGCGCCAGCAGCTTGCTGGGACGCGGGGATGGCTACACCTTC
TRBV28	.	TRBJ2-2	.	CASRLQGGGELFF	TGTGCCAGCAGGCTACAGGGCGGGGGGGAGCTGTTTTTT
TRBV18	.	TRBJ2-1	.	CASSPQGRGDNEQFF	TGTGCCAGCTCACCACAGGGCAGGGGAGACAATGAGCAGTTCTTC
TRBV5-4	.	TRBJ1-2	once	CASSLAARQDYGYTF	TGTGCCAGCAGCTTGGCCGCCAGACAGGACTATGGCTACACCTTC
TRBV9	TRBD2	TRBJ2-5	.	CASSVGGSGGETQYF	TGTGCCAGCAGCGTAGGTGGTAGCGGGGGAGAGACCCAGTACTTC
TRBV5-1	TRBD1	TRBJ2-3	few	CASSLQGSDTQYF	TGCGCCAGCAGCCTACAGGGGTCAGATACGCAGTATTTT
TRBV11-2	TRBD2	TRBJ2-2	once	CASSLLAGGFWNTGELFF	TGTGCCAGCAGCTTGCTAGCGGGGGGCTTCTGGAACACCGGGGAGCTGTTTTTT
TRBV7-2	TRBD2	TRBJ2-2	.	CASSWTGTSRELFF	TGTGCCAGCAGCTGGACCGGGACTAGCAGGGAGCTGTTTTTT
TRBV19	TRBD1	TRBJ2-7	.	CASSGTGSYEQYF	TGTGCCAGTAGCGGGACAGGCTCCTACGAGCAGTACTTC
TRBV6-6	.	TRBJ2-3	.	CASSRADTQYF	TGTGCCAGTTCGCGGGCAGATACGCAGTATTTT
TRBV6-5	.	TRBJ2-7	.	CASSYLGDYEQYF	TGTGCCAGCAGTTACCTCGGAGACTACGAGCAGTACTTC
TRBV5-1	TRBD2	TRBJ2-3	.	CASSSGTSNTDTQYF	TGCGCCAGCAGCTCCGGGACTAGCAACACAGATACGCAGTATTTT
TRBV23-1	.	TRBJ2-3	.	CASSRSEDTQYF	TGCGCCAGCAGTCGGAGCGAAGATACGCAGTATTTT
TRBV9	TRBD1	TRBJ1-1	medium-sized	CASSVNPGGGMNTEAFF	TGTGCCAGCAGCGTGAATCCAGGGGGTGGTATGAACACTGAAGCTTTCTTT
TRBV6-1	.	TRBJ1-2	.	CASRDNVGQFYGYTF	TGTGCCAGCAGAGATAACGTCGGACAGTTCTATGGCTACACCTTC
TRBV25-1	.	TRBJ2-7	.	CAHYPLYEQYF	TGTGCTCACTACCCCCTCTACGAGCAGTACTTC
TRBV15	.	TRBJ2-5	.	CATSRATGWETQYF	TGTGCCACCAGCAGAGCTACAGGGTGGGAGACCCAGTACTTC
TRBV6-1	TRBD1	TRBJ1-5	.	CASSATGGNQPQHF	TGTGCCAGCAGTGCGACAGGGGGCAATCAGCCCCAGCATTTT
TRBV2	TRBD1	TRBJ2-1	.	CASSTNRGPYNEQFF	TGTGCCAGCAGTACGAACAGGGGGCCCTACAATGAGCAGTTCTTC
TRBV7-9	.	TRBJ1-2	few	CASSLDRQGNGYTF	TGTGCCAGCAGCTTAGACCGGCAGGGGAATGGCTACACCTTC
TRBV28	.	TRBJ1-6	once	CASSLFVGGGRGDSPLHF	TGTGCCAGCAGTTTATTTGTTGGGGGGGGCAGGGGTGATTCACCCCTCCACTTT
TRBV10-2	.	TRBJ2-7	.	CASSESSSEQYF	TGCGCCAGCAGTGAGTCCTCCTCTGAGCAGTACTTC
TRBV19	TRBD2	TRBJ2-7	.	CASRKREGNYEQYF	TGTGCCAGTAGGAAAAGGGAGGGAAACTACGAGCAGTACTTC
TRBV30	.	TRBJ2-5	.	CAWTEGWYQETQYF	TGTGCCTGGACGGAGGGGTGGTACCAAGAGACCCAGTACTTC
TRBV19	.	TRBJ1-2	.	CASSGQNYGYTF	TGTGCCAGTAGCGGACAGAACTATGGCTACACCTTC
TRBV7-8	TRBD2	TRBJ2-5	.	CASTLNGLAGAGGETQYF	TGTGCCAGCACGCTGAACGGGCTAGCGGGGGCGGGGGGGGAGACCCAGTACTTC
TRBV5-1	TRBD1	TRBJ1-1	.	CASSGQVEVAEAFF	TGCGCCAGCAGCGGACAGGTTGAGGTCGCTGAAGCTTTCTTT
TRBV5-1	TRBD1	TRBJ1-1	.	CASSSGTATEAFF	TGCGCCAGCAGCTCTGGGACAGCCACTGAAGCTTTCTTT
TRBV29-1	TRBD2	TRBJ2-1	few	CSEGTSGKNEQFF	TGCAGCGAGGGGACTAGCGGGAAAAATGAGCAGTTCTTC
TRBV5-1	TRBD1	TRBJ1-4	.	CASRSGQGNEKLFF	TGCGCCAGCAGGTCGGGACAGGGAAATGAAAAACTGTTTTTT
TRBV27	TRBD2	TRBJ2-7	.	CASSLGGRATNEQYF	TGTGCCAGCAGTTTAGGCGGGAGGGCCACAAACGAGCAGTACTTC
TRBV15	.	TRBJ1-2	.	CATSRDRTDGYTF	TGTGCCACCAGCAGAGATCGGACAGATGGCTACACCTTC
TRBV6-1	TRBD1	TRBJ1-2	few	CASSEADRGPYGYTF	TGTGCCAGCAGTGAAGCGGACAGGGGCCCCTATGGCTACACCTTC
TRBV18	.	TRBJ1-5	.	CASSASAGGGWQPQHF	TGTGCCAGCTCAGCCAGCGCGGGGGGCGGTTGGCAGCCCCAGCATTTT
TRBV30	.	TRBJ2-5	.	CAWSQDRLQETQYF	TGTGCCTGGAGCCAGGACAGACTCCAAGAGACCCAGTACTTC
TRBV28	.	TRBJ1-2	.	CASQGSTYGYTF	TGTGCCAGCCAGGGAAGTACCTATGGCTACACCTTC
TRBV9	TRBD2	TRBJ2-2	once	CASSTRLAGGGELFF	TGTGCCAGCAGCACTCGACTAGCGGGAGGCGGGGAGCTGTTTTTT
TRBV4-2	TRBD1	TRBJ1-2	.	CASSPTGAVDYGYTF	TGTGCCAGCAGCCCAACAGGGGCCGTTGACTATGGCTACACCTTC
TRBV2	TRBD1	TRBJ2-7	.	CASSETAGGSEQYF	TGTGCCAGCAGTGAAACCGCAGGGGGTAGCGAGCAGTACTTC
TRBV6-1	TRBD1	TRBJ1-1	once	CASSVLRGMNTEAFF	TGTGCCAGCAGTGTCCTCAGGGGGATGAACACTGAAGCTTTCTTT
TRBV9	.	TRBJ1-3	.	CASTIDSSGNTIYF	TGTGCCAGCACCATAGACAGTTCTGGAAACACCATATATTTT
TRBV6-1	.	TRBJ1-6	.	CASSESDRPSYNSPLHF	TGTGCCAGCAGTGAGAGCGACAGACCAAGCTATAATTCACCCCTCCACTTT
TRBV6-5	.	TRBJ2-7	.	CARQVNEQYF	TGTGCCAGACAGGTTAACGAGCAGTACTTC
TRBV28	TRBD1	TRBJ1-5	.	CASSFILGTGGSNQPQHF	TGTGCCAGCAGTTTTATTTTGGGGACAGGGGGGAGCAATCAGCCCCAGCATTTT
TRBV20-1	.	TRBJ2-7	.	CSASSQSEQYF	TGCAGTGCTAGCAGTCAGTCCGAGCAGTACTTC
TRBV7-2	TRBD1	TRBJ2-7	.	CASSLGQGGTYEQYF	TGTGCCAGCAGCCTGGGACAGGGGGGGACCTACGAGCAGTACTTC
TRBV5-1	TRBD1	TRBJ2-7	.	CASSLGQGMFYEQYF	TGCGCCAGCAGCTTGGGACAGGGAATGTTCTACGAGCAGTACTTC
TRBV5-4	TRBD2	TRBJ2-7	.	CASSLAGLAGAYEQYF	TGTGCCAGCAGCTTGGCCGGGCTAGCGGGAGCTTACGAGCAGTACTTC
TRBV5-6	TRBD1	TRBJ1-2	.	CASGPWTGDYGYTF	TGTGCCAGCGGGCCATGGACAGGGGACTATGGCTACACCTTC
TRBV10-3	.	TRBJ1-5	.	CAISPGGANQPQHF	TGTGCCATCAGCCCCGGGGGGGCTAATCAGCCCCAGCATTTT
TRBV2	TRBD1	TRBJ1-5	.	CASSLGQVSNQPQHF	TGTGCCAGCAGCCTCGGACAGGTGAGCAATCAGCCCCAGCATTTT
TRBV7-6	.	TRBJ2-5	.	CASSPPSAERETQYF	TGTGCCAGCAGCCCACCCTCGGCCGAGCGGGAGACCCAGTACTTC
TRBV5-4	TRBD1	TRBJ2-5	.	CASSVGTGSQETQYF	TGTGCCAGCAGCGTCGGGACAGGGTCGCAAGAGACCCAGTACTTC
TRBV28	TRBD1	TRBJ1-6	.	CASSLSGQGSFYNSPLHF	TGTGCCAGCAGTTTATCTGGACAGGGTTCCTTCTATAATTCACCCCTCCACTTT
TRBV7-2	TRBD2	TRBJ2-3	.	CASSRLAATDTQYF	TGTGCCAGCAGCCGACTAGCGGCCACAGATACGCAGTATTTT
TRBV7-9	.	TRBJ2-7	.	CASSLEGGLVYEQYF	TGTGCCAGCAGCTTAGAGGGGGGGTTAGTCTACGAGCAGTACTTC
TRBV9	.	TRBJ2-7	.	CASSVGIGIGEQYF	TGTGCCAGCAGCGTAGGAATCGGGATAGGCGAGCAGTACTTC
TRBV4-1	TRBD2	TRBJ2-5	.	CASSQEGLAGEETQYF	TGCGCCAGCAGCCAAGAAGGACTAGCGGGGGAAGAGACCCAGTACTTC
TRBV2	TRBD2	TRBJ2-7	.	CASSASGTRNEQYF	TGTGCCAGCAGTGCATCCGGGACTAGAAACGAGCAGTACTTC